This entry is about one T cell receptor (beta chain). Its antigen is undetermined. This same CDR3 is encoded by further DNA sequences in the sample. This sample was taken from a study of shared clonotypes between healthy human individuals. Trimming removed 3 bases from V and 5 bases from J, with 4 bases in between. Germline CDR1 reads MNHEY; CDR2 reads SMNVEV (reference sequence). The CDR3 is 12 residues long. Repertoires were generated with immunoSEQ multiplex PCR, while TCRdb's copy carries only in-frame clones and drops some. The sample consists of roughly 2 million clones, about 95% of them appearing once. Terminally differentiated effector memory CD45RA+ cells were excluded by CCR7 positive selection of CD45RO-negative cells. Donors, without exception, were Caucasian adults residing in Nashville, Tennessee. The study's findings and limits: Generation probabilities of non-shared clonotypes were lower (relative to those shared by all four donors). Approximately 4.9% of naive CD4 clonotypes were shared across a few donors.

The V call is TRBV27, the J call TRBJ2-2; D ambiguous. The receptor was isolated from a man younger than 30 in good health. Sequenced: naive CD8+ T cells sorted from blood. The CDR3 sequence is CASSFRTGELFF. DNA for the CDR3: TGTGCCAGCAGTTTCCGAACCGGGGAGCTGTTTTTT.